A single sample gave rise to the 8 T cell receptor beta chains below, sequenced in a study of beta chain features in type 1 diabetes. Study findings and constraints: Shortening of TCRB CDR3s, moderate but significant, appeared in all four CD4+ subsets of Type 1 diabetes patients.

These TCRs are of unknown antigen specificity. Investigators reverse transcribed all isolated RNA, so they sequenced expressed TCRB transcripts. Profiled with immunoSEQ multiplex PCR; TCRdb holds only in-frame clones, not every one. The profile shows hundreds of thousands of clones, roughly 13% of them singletons. Sequences were obtained from naive CD4+ T cells from blood. Source of these receptors: a young man with type 1 diabetes.

This clone was seen a few times. The chain links TRBV30 to TRBJ2-7; 9 bases are a match to TRBD1. CDR1 is GTSNPN and CDR2 is SVGIG in the germline V gene (reference sequence). The V gene end was trimmed by 0 bases and the J gene end by 5 bases; junction bases not matched to a gene: 8. The CDR3 is made up of 15 amino acids. DNA for the CDR3: TGTGCCTGGAGTGTACGTGGGACAGGGTACCACGAGCAGTACTTC. Translation gives CAWSVRGTGYHEQYF.

This chain uses TRBV5-1 with TRBJ1-1; D perhaps matches TRBD1 (5 bases). The germline CDR1 and CDR2 sequences are SGHRS and YFSETQ. V was pared by 4 bases and J by 11 bases, with 21 bases between. The CDR3 is made up of 14 amino acids. CDR3: CASSLTGATNGAFF. In DNA, the CDR3 is TGCGCCAGCAGCCTGACCGGGGCCACCAACGGGGCTTTCTTT.

The gene calls are TRBV4-1 and TRBJ2-7; tentative D call: TRBD2 (5 bases). Germline V CDR1 and CDR2: MGHRA, YSYEKL. The V and J ends lost 1 base and 0 bases respectively, with 10 bases between them. The CDR3 runs to 15 residues. Written as DNA, the CDR3 is TGCGCCAGCAGCCAAGTGCCGGGGATCTCCTACGAGCAGTACTTC. Its protein is CASSQVPGISYEQYF.

The genes are TRBV14 and TRBJ2-7; tentative D call: TRBD1 (6 bases). The CDR3 is 13 residues long. Germline assignment: CDR1 SGHDN and CDR2 FVKESK. Between the trimmed V and J ends, which lost 1 base and 10 bases, there was a span of 14 bases. CDR3 sequence: CASSQVPGDNQYF. In DNA, the CDR3 is TGTGCCAGCAGCCAAGTCCCAGGGGATAATCAGTACTTC.

V gene TRBV28 combines with J gene TRBJ2-7; a weak D match, TRBD1 (6 bases). Germline V gene sequence: CDR1 MDHEN, CDR2 SYDVKM. With 3 bases removed from V and 4 bases from J, the gap between germline ends came to 13 bases. This CDR3 is built from 14 residues. In DNA form, the CDR3 reads TGTGCCAGCAGTTTTCTGGGACACGCTTACGAGCAGTACTTC. Protein: CASSFLGHAYEQYF.

This chain uses TRBV28 with TRBJ2-5; D might be TRBD2 (5 bases). V shed 6 bases and J shed 5 bases, with 13 bases lying between them. Per the germline V gene, CDR1 is MDHEN and CDR2 is SYDVKM. This CDR3 is 13 amino acids long. The CDR3 here is CASREEGPETQYF. CDR3 in DNA: TGTGCCAGCAGGGAAGAGGGTCCGGAGACCCAGTACTTC.

This CDR3 is CSVDGPLWGEAFF. CDR3 nucleotides: TGCAGCGTTGATGGCCCTTTATGGGGTGAAGCTTTCTTT. The V gene is TRBV29-1, the J gene TRBJ1-1, with D unclear. The CDR3 covers 13 residues. V was clipped by 3 bases and J by 7 bases, with 15 bases between them. Per germline, CDR1 SQVTM and CDR2 ANQGSEA.

This clone was seen a handful of times. CDR3 sequence: CAISEGPYEQYF. CDR3 sequence (DNA): TGTGCCATCAGTGAGGGCCCCTACGAGCAGTACTTC. J is TRBJ2-7 and V is TRBV10-3; D unclear. CDR3 length equals 12 residues. Germline CDR1 reads ENHRY; CDR2 reads SYGVKD. Trimming shortened V by 2 bases and J by 2 bases, and 4 bases separated the two germline ends.